One and the same sample provided the 19 T cell receptor beta chains below, sequenced in a study of shared clonotypes between healthy human individuals. Repertoires were generated with immunoSEQ multiplex PCR, while TCRdb's copy carries only in-frame clones and drops some. The table lists roughly 2,500,000 clones, under 95% of them singletons. Material: naive CD4+ T cells from PBMCs. The subset: CD45RA+ positively selected. The receptor set was obtained from a man aged 18 to 30 in good health. Some clones in this sample may be carry-over from other donors' samples.

About this clone: Other DNA sequences in this specimen translate into the identical CDR3. Here the CDR3 reads CASSLERETQYF. The CDR3 bases are TGTGCCAGCAGCTTAGAGCGGGAGACCCAGTACTTC. The V gene is TRBV7-2, the J gene TRBJ2-5; D might be TRBD2 (5 bases). Trimming removed 1 base from V and 5 bases from J, with 5 bases in between. Germline V gene lookup returns CDR1 SGHTA and CDR2 FQGNSA. This CDR3 region has 12 residues.

A single count supports this clone. J is TRBJ2-1 and V is TRBV7-2; 8 bases agree with TRBD2. Germline CDR1 reads SGHTA; CDR2 reads FQGNSA. CDR3 length equals 15 residues. V trimming: 5 bases; J trimming: 7 bases; junction bases outside the gene matches: 10. For the CDR3, the DNA is TGTGCCAGCAGCCCACGGACTAGCTCCTTTAATGAGCAGTTCTTC. Translating gives CASSPRTSSFNEQFF.

In regard to this clone: This same CDR3 is encoded by further DNA sequences in the sample. The CDR3: CASSLDRGEYNEQFF. The CDR3 DNA follows: TGTGCCAGCAGCTTAGACAGGGGAGAGTACAATGAGCAGTTCTTC. The chain combines TRBV7-2 with TRBJ2-1, with 7 nucleotides matching TRBD1. The germline V gene has CDR1 SGHTA and CDR2 FQGNSA. The CDR3 length is 15 residues. V lost 1 base and J lost 4; bases outside the gene matches: 4.

V gene TRBV5-6 combines with J gene TRBJ1-4; D is perhaps TRBD1 (5 bases). The CDR3 length is 15 residues. Germline values: CDR1 SGHDT, CDR2 YYEEEE. V lost 4 bases and J lost 2, with 12 bases in between. CDR3 in DNA: TGTGCCAGCAGCCGCCGGGGGATCACTAATGAAAAACTGTTTTTT. This codes for CASSRRGITNEKLFF. The full variable domain, in which reference TRBV5-6 and TRBJ1-4 provide the parts outside the CDR3, is DAGVTQSPTHLIKTRGQQVTLRCSPKSGHDTVSWYQQALGQGPQFIFQYYEEEERQRGNFPDRFSGHQFPNYSSELNVNALLLGDSALYLCASSRRGITNEKLFFGSGTQLSVL.

The chain carries TRBV25-1 and TRBJ1-2; possibly TRBD1 for D (5 bases). Trimming stripped 3 bases from V and 3 bases from J, with 17 bases between. The CDR3 totals 16 residues. Germline values: CDR1 MGHDK, CDR2 SYGVNS. CDR3 nucleotide sequence: TGTGCCAGCAGTGACGTCAGGGCTAGAGGGGACTATGGCTACACCTTC. Its protein is CASSDVRARGDYGYTF.

As regards this clone: Other nucleotide sequences in the sample specify the same CDR3. V and J are TRBV9 and TRBJ1-1; D is uncertain. Deletions cut 0 bases from V and 1 base from J, with 7 bases between. CDR1 SGDLS and CDR2 YYNGEE come from the germline V gene. The CDR3 is made up of 14 amino acids. CDR3 bases: TGTGCCAGCAGCGTAGGGGGAAGGAACACTGAAGCTTTCTTT. As protein: CASSVGGRNTEAFF.

This rearrangement joins TRBV5-6 to TRBJ2-1, with D tentatively TRBD2 (5 bases). Trimming left V 5 bases short and J 0 bases short, with 15 bases between. The CDR3 runs to 16 residues. Germline V gene sequence: CDR1 SGHDT, CDR2 YYEEEE. CDR3: CASSPDPSGSYNEQFF. The DNA of the CDR3 is TGTGCCAGCAGTCCTGATCCCAGCGGCTCCTACAATGAGCAGTTCTTC.

The V and J genes are TRBV7-8 and TRBJ1-1, with 12 bases identical to TRBD1. Losses at the gene ends were 2 bases for V and 3 bases for J; bases not matched to a gene: 1. Germline V gene lookup returns CDR1 SGHVS and CDR2 FQNEAQ. This CDR3 has 15 residues. CDR3 DNA sequence: TGTGCCAGCAGCTTACGGGACAGGGGGCACACTGAAGCTTTCTTT. Translated: CASSLRDRGHTEAFF.

To note about this clone: In the same sample, other DNA sequences code for this CDR3. The J gene is TRBJ2-5, the V gene TRBV4-1; 14 nucleotides agree with TRBD2. The germline V gene encodes CDR1 MGHRA and CDR2 YSYEKL. Trimming cost V 2 bases and J 4 bases; bases outside gene matches: 3. This CDR3 is built from 16 residues. CDR3 sequence reads: CASSQPGLAGAETQYF. Here the CDR3 DNA reads TGCGCCAGCAGCCAACCGGGACTAGCGGGAGCAGAGACCCAGTACTTC.

The chain carries TRBV7-3 and TRBJ2-1, with D perhaps matching TRBD1 (5 bases). Germline V gene data show CDR1 as SGHTA and CDR2 as FQGTGA. V dropped 4 bases and J dropped 6 bases, with 16 bases sitting between them. CDR3 length: 15 amino acids. Here the CDR3 reads CASSSTDSQGNEQFF. CDR3 DNA: TGTGCCAGCAGCTCCACCGACAGCCAGGGCAATGAGCAGTTCTTC.

This chain links TRBV5-4 with TRBJ2-1; possibly TRBD1 or TRBD2 for D (5 bases each). Germline CDR1 SGHNT, CDR2 YYREEE (reference sequence). Trimming shortened V by 0 bases and J by 0 bases, and 10 bases separated the two germline ends. This CDR3 region has 16 residues. The CDR3 DNA reads TGTGCCAGCAGCTTGGGAGGGACGATCTCCTACAATGAGCAGTTCTTC. The encoded protein is CASSLGGTISYNEQFF.

A remark on this clone: At the DNA level, this CDR3 is encoded by other sequences in the same sample as well. The rearrangement joins TRBV5-1 to TRBJ2-3; D is unresolved. The CDR3 runs 12 residues. The germline V and J ends were trimmed by 6 bases and 0 bases, with 5 bases remaining between them. In germline, CDR1 is SGHRS, CDR2 YFSETQ. The CDR3 here is CASTASTDTQYF. The CDR3 DNA sequence: TGCGCCAGCACTGCTAGCACAGATACGCAGTATTTT.

The chain carries TRBV15 and TRBJ1-1; TRBD1 matches at 11 bases. CDR3 length: 17 residues. V was pared by 0 bases and J by 8 bases, with 11 bases of the junction left unmatched. Per germline, CDR1 LNHNV and CDR2 YYDKDF (reference sequence). The CDR3 loop reads CATSRDRGGQGATEAFF. The CDR3 region has the DNA TGTGCCACCAGCAGAGATAGGGGCGGACAGGGGGCAACGGAAGCTTTCTTT. The whole variable domain, filled in from reference TRBV15 and TRBJ1-1, reads DAMVIQNPRYQVTQFGKPVTLSCSQTLNHNVMYWYQQKSSQAPKLLFHYYDKDFNNEADTPDNFQSRRPNTSFCFLDIRSPGLGDTAMYLCATSRDRGGQGATEAFFGQGTRLTVV.

The genes are TRBV29-1 and TRBJ2-5; the D is unclear. This CDR3 has 13 amino acids. The V end was cut by 5 bases, the J end by 2 bases, with 12 bases between. The V gene's germline CDR1 is SQVTM and CDR2 ANQGSEA. The CDR3 protein is CSVWAADQETQYF. The CDR3, as DNA: TGCAGCGTTTGGGCGGCAGATCAAGAGACCCAGTACTTC.

CDR3 in amino acids: CASTAGPDYGYTF. The CDR3 bases are TGTGCCAGTACGGCGGGGCCAGACTATGGCTACACCTTC. The rearrangement links TRBV19 to TRBJ1-2; D is perhaps TRBD1 (5 bases). This CDR3 has 13 residues. V was trimmed by 7 bases and J by 3 bases, leaving 12 bases between them. CDR1 and CDR2 (germline): LNHDA, SQIVND (reference sequence).

V gene TRBV6-5 combines with J gene TRBJ2-7; D is ambiguous. Trimming removed 0 bases at V and 7 bases at J, with 10 bases between. CDR1 and CDR2 from the germline V gene are MNHEY and SVGAGI. This CDR3 region has 13 residues. CDR3 amino acids: CASSYSPLREQYF. CDR3 nucleotide sequence: TGTGCCAGCAGTTACTCGCCCCTACGGGAGCAGTACTTC.

The rearrangement uses TRBV7-1 and TRBJ2-6; D is perhaps TRBD1 (5 bases). TRBV7-1 has ORF status, its function being uncertain. The CDR3 length is 18 residues. Trimming took 3 bases from V and 5 from J, leaving 20 bases between them. The CDR3 DNA is TGTGCCAGCAGCTCGTGGAAACGAGGACAAAGTCGGGCCAACGTCCTGACTTTC. Amino acid sequence: CASSSWKRGQSRANVLTF.

V gene TRBV6-5 combines with J gene TRBJ2-3; a possible D gene is TRBD2 (5 bases). Between the trimmed V and J ends, which lost 0 bases and 4 bases, there was a span of 5 bases. This CDR3 is 13 amino acids long. Germline CDR1 MNHEY, CDR2 SVGAGI. CDR3 region: CASSYSRADTQYF. CDR3 bases: TGTGCCAGCAGTTACTCGAGGGCAGATACGCAGTATTTT.

The V gene is TRBV10-3, the J gene TRBJ2-7, with 9 positions matching TRBD2. The CDR3 sequence is 18 residues long. The ends lost 6 bases at V and 5 bases at J; junction bases unmatched: 20. Germline lookup yields CDR1 ENHRY and CDR2 SYGVKD. This CDR3 reads CAISLSLRLREGRHEQYF. CDR3 bases: TGTGCCATCAGCCTCTCTCTACGTTTGCGGGAGGGCCGCCACGAGCAGTACTTC.